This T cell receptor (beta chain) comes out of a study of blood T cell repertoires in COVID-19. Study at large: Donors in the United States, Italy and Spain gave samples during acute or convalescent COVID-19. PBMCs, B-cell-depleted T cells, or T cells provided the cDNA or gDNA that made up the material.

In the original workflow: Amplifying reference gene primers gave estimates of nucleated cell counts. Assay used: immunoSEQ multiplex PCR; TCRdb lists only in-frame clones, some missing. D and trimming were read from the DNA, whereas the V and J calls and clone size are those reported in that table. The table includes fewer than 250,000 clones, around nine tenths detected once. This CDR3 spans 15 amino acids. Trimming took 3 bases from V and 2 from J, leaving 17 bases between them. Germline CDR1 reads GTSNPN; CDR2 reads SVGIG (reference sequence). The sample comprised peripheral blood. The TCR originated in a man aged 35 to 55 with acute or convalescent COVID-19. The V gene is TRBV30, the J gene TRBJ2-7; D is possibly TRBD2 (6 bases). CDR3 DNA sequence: TGTGCCTGGAGGCCCCCGGGACTGTCTCCCTACGAGCAGTACTTC. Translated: CAWRPPGLSPYEQYF.